This TCR beta chain was recorded in a study of shared clonotypes between healthy human individuals. Study information: Researchers assigned three CD4 naive, three CD4 memory, two CD8 naive and one CD8 memory plate to each donor.

A remark on this clone: Its matching antigen is unknown.

The naive CD8 subset, CD45RO-negative cells positively selected for CCR7, excluded terminally differentiated effector memory CD45RA+ cells. Each replicate PCR on the sorted subsets used 200 to 250 ng DNA (approximately 33,000 T cell genomes). Data came from immunoSEQ multiplex PCR; TCRdb stores just in-frame clones and leaves some out. In the table there are 800,000 or so clones, about 97% of which are singletons. Trimming stripped 6 bases from V and 4 bases from J, with 18 bases between. The germline gives CDR1 SGHTA, CDR2 FQGNSA. The CDR3 is 16 amino acids. Findings of the study overall: Roughly 4.7% was the fraction of naive CD4 clonotypes found shared across a few donors. It was expected that sequencing depth would affect clonotype sharing among donors.

Sequenced: naive CD8+ T cells sorted from blood. The source is a man aged 30 to 45 in good health. The chain couples TRBV7-2 to TRBJ1-4; D not certain. The CDR3 reads CASSSIWGTRNEKLFF. CDR3 DNA sequence: TGTGCCAGCAGTTCCATATGGGGTACCCGTAATGAAAAACTGTTTTTT.